The entry that follows covers one TCR beta chain sequence. These data originate in a study of somatic mutations in cytotoxic T cells in rheumatoid arthritis. Study overall: Selected T-cell populations stained with V beta antibodies were isolated by flow sorting to nearly 100% purity; these included V beta1+ cells subjected to TCRB sequencing.

As processed by the authors: Of patient CD8+ clones exceeding 1%, few matched published virus-specific TCRB sequences. TCRdb's table, derived via immunoSEQ multiplex PCR, lists solely in-frame clones and lacks some. The DNA gave D and trimming, while V, J and clone size come from that table. The sample carries around 16,000 clones, more than 65% recorded once. This CDR3 is built from 15 residues. Looked up from germline, CDR1 is SGHAT and CDR2 is FQNNGV. Trimming cost V 0 bases and J 4 bases, with 13 bases left between them. Positive selection with magnetic beads achieved the isolation of CD4+ and CD8+ cells, followed by a flow cytometry check of purity.

The clonotype was recovered from an adult with rheumatoid arthritis. Sequencing was done on a sample of CD8+ T cells sorted from blood. The chain recombines TRBV11-2 with TRBJ2-7; D is undetermined. DNA of the CDR3: TGTGCCAGCAGCTTAGATTCGGATGTAGGGTACGAGCAGTACTTC. This codes for CASSLDSDVGYEQYF.